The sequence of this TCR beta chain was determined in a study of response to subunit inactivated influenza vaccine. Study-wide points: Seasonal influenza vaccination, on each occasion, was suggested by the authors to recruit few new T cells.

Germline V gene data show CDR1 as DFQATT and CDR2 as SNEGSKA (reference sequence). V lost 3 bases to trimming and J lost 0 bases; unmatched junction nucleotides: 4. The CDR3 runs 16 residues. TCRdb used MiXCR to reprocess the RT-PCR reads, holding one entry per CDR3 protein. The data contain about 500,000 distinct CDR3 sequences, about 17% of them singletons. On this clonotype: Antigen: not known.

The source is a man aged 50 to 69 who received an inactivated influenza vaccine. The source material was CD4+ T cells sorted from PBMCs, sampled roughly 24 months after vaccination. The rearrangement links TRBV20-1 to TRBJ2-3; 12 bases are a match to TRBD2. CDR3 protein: CSARGTSGRSTDTQYF. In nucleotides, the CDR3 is TGCAGTGCTAGGGGGACTAGCGGGCGTAGCACAGATACGCAGTATTTT.